The entry below describes one T cell receptor beta chain. These data belong to a study of blood T cell repertoires in COVID-19. Study context: The study drew acute and convalescent COVID-19 samples from the United States, Italy and Spain.

The CDR3 has 15 residues. CDR1 and CDR2 from the germline V gene are SEHNR and FQNEAQ (reference sequence). Trimming cost V 3 bases and J 1 base, with 12 bases left between them. Authors' processing steps: Estimates of nucleated cell counts were drawn from the amplification of reference gene primers. Libraries were prepared by immunoSEQ multiplex PCR; TCRdb keeps only in-frame clonotypes and omits some of them. V and J calls and clone size are copied from that table; D and trimming were computed from the DNA. The table includes a few hundred thousand clones, nearly 90% detected once. The chain combines TRBV7-9 with TRBJ1-1, with a weak D call TRBD1 (5 bases). The sequenced sample consisted of peripheral blood. The receptor was isolated from a woman in her twenties or thirties with COVID-19, enrolled during active disease. CDR3 sequence: CASSFPDRENTEAFF. The CDR3 bases are TGTGCCAGCAGCTTCCCAGACAGAGAGAACACTGAAGCTTTCTTT.